The 4 T cell receptor beta chains listed next were all sequenced from one sample in a study of blood T cell repertoires in COVID-19. Assay: immunoSEQ multiplex PCR; the TCRdb copy retains only in-frame clones and omits some. The table records some 400,000 clones, about 89% of them present only once. The sample consisted of peripheral blood. These receptor sequences come from a woman in her thirties with COVID-19, enrolled during active disease.

This clone was observed once. The chain is built from TRBV2 and TRBJ1-1, with 10 nucleotides matching TRBD1. Per the germline V gene, CDR1 is SNHLY and CDR2 is FYNNEI. The J segment lost 11 bases and the V segment lost 5 bases, leaving 5 bases of the junction unmatched. The CDR3 contains 12 residues. The CDR3 DNA reads as TGTGCCAGCAGTTTGGACAGGGGGAAGGCTTTCTTT. Translated, it gives CASSLDRGKAFF.

V usage is TRBV7-2 and J usage is TRBJ1-1, with a weak D call TRBD1 (5 bases). This CDR3 has 14 amino acids. The V gene lost 1 base and the J gene lost 4 bases, with 10 bases spanning the gap. Looked up from germline, CDR1 is SGHTA and CDR2 is FQGNSA. As DNA, the CDR3 is TGTGCCAGCAGCTTAGTCCAAAGGGGCACTGAAGCTTTCTTT. Translating it yields CASSLVQRGTEAFF.

This chain connects TRBV30 to TRBJ1-2; 7 bases line up with TRBD1. The ends lost 3 bases at V and 8 bases at J; junction bases unmatched: 18. Germline V gene sequence: CDR1 GTSNPN, CDR2 SVGIG (reference sequence). This CDR3 is built from 16 residues. This CDR3 reads CAWRIPTIQGNRGYTF. CDR3 nucleotide sequence: TGTGCCTGGAGAATACCTACAATACAGGGGAATAGGGGCTACACCTTC.

This clone was counted only a few times. The gene calls are TRBV4-1 and TRBJ1-3; possibly TRBD1 for D (6 bases). The CDR3 is 16 residues long. Trimming removed 5 bases from V and 0 bases from J, with 14 bases in between. The germline gives CDR1 MGHRA, CDR2 YSYEKL. The CDR3 nucleotides are TGCGCCAGCAGCACAGGGACGGTGAGCTCTGGAAACACCATATATTTT. Its translation: CASSTGTVSSGNTIYF.